These 10 T cell receptor beta chains originate from one sample sequenced in a study of neoadjuvant anti-PD-1 for oral cavity cancer. Assay used: immunoSEQ multiplex PCR; TCRdb lists only in-frame clones, some missing. The sample holds about 79,000 clones, around 83% seen once. The sample consisted of PBMCs, taken before nivolumab (anti-PD-1) treatment. These receptors originate from a person aged 35 to 85 with oral cavity squamous cell carcinoma.

The chain employs TRBV7-3 and TRBJ2-7; possibly TRBD1 for D (5 bases). Trimming cost V 4 bases and J 4 bases, with 14 bases left between them. Germline assignment: CDR1 SGHTA and CDR2 FQGTGA. The CDR3 is 14 amino acids. In DNA, the CDR3 is TGTGCCAGCAGCTCGAATACAGGTTCTTACGAGCAGTACTTC. Residues: CASSSNTGSYEQYF. The full variable domain, in which reference TRBV7-3 and TRBJ2-7 provide the parts outside the CDR3, is GAGVSQTPSNKVTEKGKYVELRCDPISGHTALYWYRQSLGQGPEFLIYFQGTGAADDSGLPNDRFFAVRPEGSVSTLKIQRTERGDSAVYLCASSSNTGSYEQYFGPGTRLTVT.

The chain links TRBV19 to TRBJ1-1; D unresolved. The CDR3 sequence is 15 residues long. V lost 5 bases, J lost 6 bases, and 19 bases lay in between. The germline gives CDR1 LNHDA, CDR2 SQIVND (reference sequence). In DNA form, the CDR3 reads TGTGCCAGTAGTTACGGACTTTTTATGATCGCTGAAGCTTTCTTT. It is translated as CASSYGLFMIAEAFF.

The chain has TRBV11-1 and TRBJ2-1; D is possibly TRBD2 (5 bases). The V end lost 4 bases, the J end lost 4 bases, and 8 bases lay between the germline ends. Germline CDR1 reads SGHAT; CDR2 reads FQDESV (reference sequence). The CDR3 has 13 amino acids. The chain's CDR3 is CASSYGLYNEQFF. DNA of the CDR3: TGTGCCAGCAGCTACGGACTTTACAATGAGCAGTTCTTC.

The chain employs TRBV4-1 and TRBJ1-4; D is unclear. Germline V CDR1 and CDR2: MGHRA, YSYEKL. The length of the CDR3 is 14 residues. Trimming took 3 bases from V and 0 from J, leaving 5 bases between them. The CDR3 loop is CASSQGATNEKLFF. CDR3 nucleotides: TGCGCCAGCAGCCAGGGTGCAACTAATGAAAAACTGTTTTTT.

The J gene is TRBJ2-3, the V gene TRBV9, with a weak D call TRBD2 (6 bases). CDR3 length: 16 amino acids. V lost 1 base and J lost 2, with 14 bases in between. Per the germline V gene, CDR1 is SGDLS and CDR2 is YYNGEE. CDR3 region: CASSVQGGVTTDTQYF. The CDR3 region has the DNA TGTGCCAGCAGCGTACAGGGCGGGGTTACCACAGATACGCAGTATTTT.

J is TRBJ1-4 and V is TRBV11-2; 7 bases fit TRBD1. Germline V lookup: CDR1 SGHAT, CDR2 FQNNGV. The ends lost 6 bases at V and 4 bases at J; junction bases unmatched: 14. CDR3 length: 17 residues. The chain's CDR3 is CASRTGKGARVNEKLFF. CDR3 DNA: TGTGCCAGCAGGACAGGAAAGGGGGCGCGGGTTAATGAAAAACTGTTTTTT.

In its sample, this clone was seen once. The DNA of the CDR3 is TGTGCCAGTAGTATGTGGTCGTTAGCGGACTTCTACACAGATACGCAGTATTTT. Its translation is CASSMWSLADFYTDTQYF. The V gene is TRBV19, the J gene TRBJ2-3; D perhaps matches TRBD2 (6 bases). The germline V and J ends were trimmed by 3 bases and 2 bases, with 21 bases remaining between them. The germline CDR1 and CDR2 sequences are LNHDA and SQIVND (reference sequence). The CDR3 spans 18 residues. Supplemented by reference TRBV19 and TRBJ2-3, the full variable domain reads DGGITQSPKYLFRKEGQNVTLSCEQNLNHDAMYWYRQDPGQGLRLIYYSQIVNDFQKGDIAEGYSVSREKKESFPLTVTSAQKNPTAFYLCASSMWSLADFYTDTQYFGPGTRLTVL.

This clone appeared once. V and J are TRBV7-7 and TRBJ2-2, with no clear D. Germline V lookup: CDR1 SSHAT, CDR2 FNYEAQ (reference sequence). Trimming stripped 1 base from V and 5 bases from J, with 5 bases between. This CDR3 is built from 13 residues. CDR3 sequence (DNA): TGTGCCAGCAGCTTAGATAGAACCGGGGAGCTGTTTTTT. This sequence encodes CASSLDRTGELFF.

The CDR3 nucleotides are TGTGCCAGCAGCTTGGAAGGCAGGGCTAGCGAGCAGTACTTC. Its translation: CASSLEGRASEQYF. This sequence joins TRBV5-4 and TRBJ2-7; D possibly corresponds to TRBD1 (5 bases). Trimming removed 0 bases from V and 6 bases from J, with 13 bases in between. Per the germline V gene, CDR1 is SGHNT and CDR2 is YYREEE (reference sequence). CDR3 size: 14 residues. Drawing the rest from reference TRBV5-4 and TRBJ2-7, the complete variable domain is ETGVTQSPTHLIKTRGQQVTLRCSSQSGHNTVSWYQQALGQGPQFIFQYYREEENGRGNFPPRFSGLQFPNYSSELNVNALELDDSALYLCASSLEGRASEQYFGPGTRLTVT.

The chain recombines TRBV6-6 with TRBJ1-5; no reliable D call. The germline V gene has CDR1 MNHNY and CDR2 SVGAGI (reference sequence). V was pared by 6 bases and J by 2 bases, with 11 bases between. The CDR3 extends over 14 amino acids. The CDR3 reads CASSHSDGNQPQHF. In nucleotides, the CDR3 is TGTGCCAGCAGCCACTCGGACGGCAATCAGCCCCAGCATTTT.